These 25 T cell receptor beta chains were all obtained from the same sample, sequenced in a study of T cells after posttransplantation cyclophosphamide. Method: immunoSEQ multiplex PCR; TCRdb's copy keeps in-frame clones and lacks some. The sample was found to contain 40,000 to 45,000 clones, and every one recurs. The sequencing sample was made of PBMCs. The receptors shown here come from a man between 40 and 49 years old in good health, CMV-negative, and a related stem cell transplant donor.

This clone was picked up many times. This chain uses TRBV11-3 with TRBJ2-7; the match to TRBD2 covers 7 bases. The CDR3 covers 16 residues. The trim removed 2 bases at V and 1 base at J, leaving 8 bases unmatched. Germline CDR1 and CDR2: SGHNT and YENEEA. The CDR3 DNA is TGTGCCAGCAGCTTATATCTGGCGGGAGTATCCTACGAGCAGTACGTC. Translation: CASSLYLAGVSYEQYV.

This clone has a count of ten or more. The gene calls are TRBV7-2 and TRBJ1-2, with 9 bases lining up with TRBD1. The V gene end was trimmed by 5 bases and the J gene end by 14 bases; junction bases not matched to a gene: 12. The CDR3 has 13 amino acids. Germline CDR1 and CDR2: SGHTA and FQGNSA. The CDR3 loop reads CASSPDRGRVLTF. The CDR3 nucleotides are TGTGCCAGCAGCCCGGACAGGGGCCGGGTTCTGACCTTC.

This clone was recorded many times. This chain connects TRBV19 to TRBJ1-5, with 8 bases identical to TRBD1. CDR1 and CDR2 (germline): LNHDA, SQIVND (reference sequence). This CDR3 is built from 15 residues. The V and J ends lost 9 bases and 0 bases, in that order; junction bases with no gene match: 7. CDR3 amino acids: CASTGQGASNQPQHF. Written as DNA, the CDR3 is TGTGCCAGCACGGGGCAGGGGGCTAGCAATCAGCCCCAGCATTTT.

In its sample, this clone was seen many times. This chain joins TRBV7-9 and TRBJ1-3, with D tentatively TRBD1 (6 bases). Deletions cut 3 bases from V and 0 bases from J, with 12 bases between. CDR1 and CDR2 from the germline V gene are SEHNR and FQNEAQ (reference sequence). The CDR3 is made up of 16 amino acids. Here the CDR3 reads CASSLARGSSGNTIYF. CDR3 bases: TGTGCCAGCAGCTTGGCCAGGGGCAGCTCTGGAAACACCATATATTTT.

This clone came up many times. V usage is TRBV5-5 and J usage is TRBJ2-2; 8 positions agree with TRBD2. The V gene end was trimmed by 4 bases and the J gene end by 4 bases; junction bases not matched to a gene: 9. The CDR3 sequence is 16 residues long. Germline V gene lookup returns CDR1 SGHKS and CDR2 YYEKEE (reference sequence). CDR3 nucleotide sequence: TGTGCCAGCAGCCCGGGACTAGAGGTCGCCACCGGGGAGCTGTTTTTT. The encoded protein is CASSPGLEVATGELFF.

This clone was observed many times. The CDR3 nucleotides read TGTGCCAGCAGCCAGGTACCCGGACAGTCCAGAAAGGCCGATGAGCAGTTCTTC. It translates to CASSQVPGQSRKADEQFF. The rearrangement joins TRBV4-2 to TRBJ2-1; possible D gene TRBD1, 6 bases. The V gene lost 3 bases and the J gene lost 8 bases, with 26 bases spanning the gap. This CDR3 has 18 residues. The V gene's germline CDR1 is LGHNA and CDR2 YNFKEQ.

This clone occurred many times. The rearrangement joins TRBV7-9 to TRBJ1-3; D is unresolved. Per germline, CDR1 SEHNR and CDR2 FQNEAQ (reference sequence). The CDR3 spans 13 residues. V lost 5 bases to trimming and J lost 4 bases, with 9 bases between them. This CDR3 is CASSLGSGNTIYF. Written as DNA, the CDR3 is TGTGCCAGCAGCCTCGGGTCAGGAAACACCATATATTTT.

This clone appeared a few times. The CDR3 region is CASSSLAGGQDTQYF. CDR3 sequence (DNA): TGTGCCAGCAGTTCGCTAGCGGGGGGGCAAGATACGCAGTATTTT. The chain recombines TRBV27 with TRBJ2-3, with TRBD2 identical over 12 bases. The CDR3 is made up of 15 amino acids. Germline trimming cut 4 bases from V and 5 bases from J; bases unmatched to any gene: 4. Germline V lookup: CDR1 MNHEY, CDR2 SMNVEV (reference sequence).

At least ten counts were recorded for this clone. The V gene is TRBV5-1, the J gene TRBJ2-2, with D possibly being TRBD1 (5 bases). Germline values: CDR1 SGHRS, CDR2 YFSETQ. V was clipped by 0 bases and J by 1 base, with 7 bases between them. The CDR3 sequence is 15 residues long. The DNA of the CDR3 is TGCGCCAGCAGCTTGGTGCAGGGGAACACCGGGGAGCTGTTTTTT. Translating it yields CASSLVQGNTGELFF.

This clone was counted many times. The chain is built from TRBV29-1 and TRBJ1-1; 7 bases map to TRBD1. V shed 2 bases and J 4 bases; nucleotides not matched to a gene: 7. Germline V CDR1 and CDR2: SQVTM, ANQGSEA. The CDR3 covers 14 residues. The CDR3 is CSVENRQGSTEAFF. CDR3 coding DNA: TGCAGCGTTGAAAACAGACAGGGTAGCACTGAAGCTTTCTTT.

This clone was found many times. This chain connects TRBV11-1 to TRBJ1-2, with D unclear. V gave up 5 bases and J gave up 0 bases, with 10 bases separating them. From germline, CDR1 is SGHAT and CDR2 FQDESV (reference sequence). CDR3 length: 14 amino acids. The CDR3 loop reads CASSPRSTNYGYTF. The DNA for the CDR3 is TGTGCCAGCAGCCCGAGAAGCACTAACTATGGCTACACCTTC.

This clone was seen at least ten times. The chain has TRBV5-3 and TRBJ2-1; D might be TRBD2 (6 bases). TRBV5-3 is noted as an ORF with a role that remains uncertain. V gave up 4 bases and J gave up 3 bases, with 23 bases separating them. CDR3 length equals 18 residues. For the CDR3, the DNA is TGTGCCAGAAGCCCATCCACAGGTGAGGGAGGATACTACAATGAGCAGTTCTTC. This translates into CARSPSTGEGGYYNEQFF.

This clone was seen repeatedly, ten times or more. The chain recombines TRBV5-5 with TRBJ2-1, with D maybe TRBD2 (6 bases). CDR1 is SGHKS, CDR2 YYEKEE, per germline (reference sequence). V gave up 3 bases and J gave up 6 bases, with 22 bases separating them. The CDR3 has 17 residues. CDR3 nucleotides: TGTGCCAGCAGCTCCAGACTAGACAGTATCCCAACCAATGAGCAGTTCTTC. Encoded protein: CASSSRLDSIPTNEQFF.

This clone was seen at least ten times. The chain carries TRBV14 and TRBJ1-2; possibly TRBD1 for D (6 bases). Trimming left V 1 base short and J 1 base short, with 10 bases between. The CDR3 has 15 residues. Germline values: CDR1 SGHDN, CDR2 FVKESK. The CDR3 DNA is TGTGCCAGCAGCCAAGTGGACAGCCTTAACTATGGCTACACCTTC. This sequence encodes CASSQVDSLNYGYTF. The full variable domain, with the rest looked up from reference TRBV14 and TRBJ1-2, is EAGVTQFPSHSVIEKGQTVTLRCDPISGHDNLYWYRRVMGKEIKFLLHFVKESKQDESGMPNNRFLAERTGGTYSTLKVQPAELEDSGVYFCASSQVDSLNYGYTFGSGTRLTVV.

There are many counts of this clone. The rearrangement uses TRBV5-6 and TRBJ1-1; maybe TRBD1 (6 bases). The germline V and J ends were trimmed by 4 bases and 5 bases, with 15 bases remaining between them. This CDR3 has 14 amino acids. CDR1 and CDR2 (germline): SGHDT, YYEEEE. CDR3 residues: CASSEARGRTEAFF. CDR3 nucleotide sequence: TGTGCCAGCAGCGAAGCTAGGGGGAGAACTGAAGCTTTCTTT.

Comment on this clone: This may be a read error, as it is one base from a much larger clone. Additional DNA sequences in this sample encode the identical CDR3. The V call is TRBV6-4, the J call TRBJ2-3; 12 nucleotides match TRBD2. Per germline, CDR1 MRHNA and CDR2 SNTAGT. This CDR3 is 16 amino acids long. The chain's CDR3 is CASSEGLAGSTDTQYF. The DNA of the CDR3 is TGTGCTAGCAGTGAGGGACTAGCGGGTAGCACAGATACGCAGTATTTT.

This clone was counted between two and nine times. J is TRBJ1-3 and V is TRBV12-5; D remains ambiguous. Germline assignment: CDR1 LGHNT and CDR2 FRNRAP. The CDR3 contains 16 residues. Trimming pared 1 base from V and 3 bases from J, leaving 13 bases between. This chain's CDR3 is CASGLGMTSGGNTIYF. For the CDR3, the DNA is TGTGCTAGTGGTTTGGGGATGACTAGCGGTGGAAACACCATATATTTT.

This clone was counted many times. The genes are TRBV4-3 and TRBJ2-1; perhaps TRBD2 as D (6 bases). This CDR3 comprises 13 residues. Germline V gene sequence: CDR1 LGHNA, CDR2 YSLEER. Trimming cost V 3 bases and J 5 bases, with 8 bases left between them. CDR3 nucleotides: TGCGCCAGCAGCCAGACTAGGGACAATGAGCAGTTCTTC. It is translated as CASSQTRDNEQFF.

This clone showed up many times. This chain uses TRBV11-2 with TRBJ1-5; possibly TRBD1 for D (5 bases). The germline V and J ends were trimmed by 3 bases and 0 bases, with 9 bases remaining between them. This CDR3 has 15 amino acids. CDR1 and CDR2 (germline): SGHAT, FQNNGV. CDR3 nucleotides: TGTGCCAGCAGCTTGGGGACTCTTAGCAATCAGCCCCAGCATTTT. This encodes CASSLGTLSNQPQHF.

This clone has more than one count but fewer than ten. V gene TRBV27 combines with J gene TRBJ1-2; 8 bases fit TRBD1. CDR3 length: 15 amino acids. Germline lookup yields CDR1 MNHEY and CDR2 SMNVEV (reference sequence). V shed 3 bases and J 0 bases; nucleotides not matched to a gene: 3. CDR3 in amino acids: CASSFGQGANYGYTF. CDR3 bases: TGTGCCAGCAGTTTTGGACAGGGAGCTAACTATGGCTACACCTTC.

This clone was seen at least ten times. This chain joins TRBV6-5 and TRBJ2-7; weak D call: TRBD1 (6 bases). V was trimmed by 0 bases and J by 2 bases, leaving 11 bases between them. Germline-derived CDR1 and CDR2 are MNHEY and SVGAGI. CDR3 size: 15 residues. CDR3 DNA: TGTGCCAGCAGTTACTCGATCTCAGGGGCCTACGAGCAGTACTTC. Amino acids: CASSYSISGAYEQYF.

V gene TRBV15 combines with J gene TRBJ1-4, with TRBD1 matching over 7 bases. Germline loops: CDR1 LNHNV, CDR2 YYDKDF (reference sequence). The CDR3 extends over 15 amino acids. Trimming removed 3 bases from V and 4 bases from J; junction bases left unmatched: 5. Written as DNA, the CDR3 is TGTGCCACCAGCAGGCGACAGGGTCTTAATGAAAAACTGTTTTTT. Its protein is CATSRRQGLNEKLFF.

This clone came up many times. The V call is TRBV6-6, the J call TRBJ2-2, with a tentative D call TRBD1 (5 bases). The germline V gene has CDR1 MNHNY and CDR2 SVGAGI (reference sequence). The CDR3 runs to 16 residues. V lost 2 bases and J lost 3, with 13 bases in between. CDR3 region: CASSYGARLDTGELFF. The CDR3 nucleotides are TGTGCCAGCAGTTACGGGGCCAGGTTGGACACCGGGGAGCTGTTTTTT.

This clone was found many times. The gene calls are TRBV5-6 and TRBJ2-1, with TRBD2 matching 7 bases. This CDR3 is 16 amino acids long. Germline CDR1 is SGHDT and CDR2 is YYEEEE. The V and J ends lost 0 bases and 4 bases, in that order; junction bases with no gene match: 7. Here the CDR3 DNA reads TGTGCCAGCAGCTTGGGAGGAGCGGGGCCTTACAATGAGCAGTTCTTC. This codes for CASSLGGAGPYNEQFF.

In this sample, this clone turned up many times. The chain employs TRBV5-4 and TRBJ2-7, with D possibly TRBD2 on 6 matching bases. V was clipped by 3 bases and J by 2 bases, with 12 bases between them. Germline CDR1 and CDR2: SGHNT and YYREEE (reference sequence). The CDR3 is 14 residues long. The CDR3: CASSWGAGTYEQYF. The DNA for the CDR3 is TGTGCCAGCAGCTGGGGTGCGGGAACCTACGAGCAGTACTTC. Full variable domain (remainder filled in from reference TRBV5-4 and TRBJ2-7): ETGVTQSPTHLIKTRGQQVTLRCSSQSGHNTVSWYQQALGQGPQFIFQYYREEENGRGNFPPRFSGLQFPNYSSELNVNALELDDSALYLCASSWGAGTYEQYFGPGTRLTVT.